The present entry profiles one T cell receptor beta chain with its context. Its antigen is unknown. The CDR3 contains 15 residues. CDR1 and CDR2 from the germline V gene are SGHDT and YYEEEE. V lost 0 bases and J lost 7, with 17 bases in between. Extracted from the samples, RNA was reverse transcribed into cDNA to serve as the sequencing template. Only in-frame clones appear in the TCRdb table, and some are missing; sequencing was by immunoSEQ multiplex PCR. The sample lists about 220,000 clones; about 58% were seen once. Described treatment: oral pan-JAK inhibitor, 5-10 mg twice daily. The sample belongs to a study of CD8+ T cells in alopecia areata. Notes on the study in general: Lesional scalp, especially alopecia totalis/universalis, showed higher clonality than normal scalp.

The input for sequencing was CD4+ T cells sorted from blood, taken at week 4, from a patient treated with tofacitinib. The chain uses TRBV5-6 and TRBJ2-7; TRBD1 is a possible D gene (6 bases). The origin of this receptor is a human donor with alopecia areata. CDR3 nucleotide sequence: TGTGCCAGCAGCTTGGTTCTCCAGGGGTCGAAAGAGCAGTACTTC. Translation: CASSLVLQGSKEQYF.